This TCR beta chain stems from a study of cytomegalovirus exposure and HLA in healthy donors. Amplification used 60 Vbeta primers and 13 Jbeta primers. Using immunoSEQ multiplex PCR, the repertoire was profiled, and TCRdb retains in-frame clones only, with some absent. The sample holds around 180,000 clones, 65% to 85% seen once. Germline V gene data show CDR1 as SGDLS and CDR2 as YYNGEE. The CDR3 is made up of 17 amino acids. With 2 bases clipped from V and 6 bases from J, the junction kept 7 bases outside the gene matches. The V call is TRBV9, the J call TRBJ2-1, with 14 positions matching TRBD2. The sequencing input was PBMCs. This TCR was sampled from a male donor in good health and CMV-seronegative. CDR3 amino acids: CASSVRTGTSGSNEQFF. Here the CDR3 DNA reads TGTGCCAGCAGCGTGAGGACCGGGACTAGCGGGAGCAATGAGCAGTTCTTC.